This T cell receptor beta chain was identified during a study of CD8 T cells in Susac syndrome. When the RNA was reverse transcribed, random hexamers were used with an input of about 0.45 to 1 ug. The CDR3 of TCR beta was amplified by immunoSEQ multiplex PCR across 54 Vbeta and 13 Jbeta. Via MiXCR, TCRdb re-called the immunoSEQ multiplex PCR reads, giving one row per CDR3 protein. The data show 120,000 to 150,000 distinct CDR3 sequences, approximately 95% seen once. TCR beta sequences were obtained from blood CD8+ and CD4+ T cells. Healthy donors were controls matched for age and sex. The germline V and J ends were trimmed by 5 bases and 2 bases, with 13 bases remaining between them. Germline CDR1 is SGHRS and CDR2 is YFSETQ. The CDR3 contains 14 residues.

The clonotype was recovered from a human donor in good health. The chain carries TRBV5-1 and TRBJ2-5; D remains ambiguous. The sequenced material came from CD4+ T cells from PBMCs. The CDR3 DNA follows: TGCGCCAGCAGACACGCCGCAGGTCAAGAGACCCAGTACTTC. It yields the protein CASRHAAGQETQYF.